This record concerns one TCR beta chain sequence. The antigen is not known. The record originates from a study of cytomegalovirus exposure and HLA in healthy donors. The PCR employed 60 Vbeta primers together with 13 Jbeta primers. TCRdb keeps only in-frame clones here, not all; method: immunoSEQ multiplex PCR. The top ten hold about 1.3% of the sample, which has over 150,000 clones, about 80% seen once. CDR3 size: 16 residues. The germline V gene encodes CDR1 SGDLS and CDR2 YYNGEE. J gave up 4 bases and V 3 bases, and 12 bases lay outside the gene matches. Study-level results: An ancestry cluster, one associated with Asian ancestry, reportedly showed fewer N-insertions than the approximately 670-donor mean in a later analysis.

The clonotype was recovered from a woman aged 45-65 years in good health and CMV-seronegative. V and J are TRBV9 and TRBJ2-5; 7 bases fit TRBD2. Source material: PBMCs. CDR3 sequence reads: CASSDTSADHGETQYF. CDR3 bases: TGTGCCAGCAGCGACACTAGCGCGGACCATGGAGAGACCCAGTACTTC.